This T cell receptor beta chain was identified in a study of PD-1 blockade in classical Hodgkin lymphoma. Study conclusions and caveats: Anyone who began nivolumab under 1 year after ASCT was excluded. Baseline diversity in complete responders resembled that of newly diagnosed patients. Compared with baseline, CD4+ but not CD8+ TCR diversity had risen significantly by C4D1. Diminished baseline TCR diversity has been reported in newly diagnosed patients relative to healthy donors.

Per the germline V gene, CDR1 is SEHNR and CDR2 is FQNEAQ (reference sequence). The CDR3 is made up of 14 amino acids. Trimming cost V 3 bases and J 4 bases, with 12 bases left between them. About this clone itself: The antigen is not known.

TCRdb's table, derived via immunoSEQ multiplex PCR, lists solely in-frame clones and lacks some. The sample holds about 15,000 clones; around 80% are singletons and the top ten take over 30%. Relapse after autologous stem cell transplantation occurred in every patient, and brentuximab vedotin exposure varied. This specimen consisted of peripheral blood mononuclear cells (PBMCs), obtained before the second cycle of nivolumab. This TCR came from a human donor with classical Hodgkin lymphoma. The V and J genes are TRBV7-9 and TRBJ1-1; D might be TRBD1 (6 bases). As DNA, the CDR3 is TGTGCCAGCAGCTTCTACAGGGAAGGCACTGAAGCTTTCTTT. Translated: CASSFYREGTEAFF.